This T cell receptor beta chain was captured by sequencing in a study of T cells in tumors after PD-1 blockade. Study as a whole: Patients had no prior checkpoint blockade, systemic immunosuppressants, or anti-cancer therapy within 4 weeks. Patients received pembrolizumab 200 mg every 3 weeks or cemiplimab 350 mg every 2 weeks. A subset received ongoing vismodegib 150 mg daily alongside anti-PD-1 therapy.

This clone appeared a few times. Clones were read by immunoSEQ multiplex PCR, and TCRdb kept only the in-frame ones, dropping some. In the table there are about 60,000 clones, roughly 70% of which are singletons. The receptor was derived from a human donor with basal cell carcinoma. The sequencing here drew on PBMCs, taken after anti-PD-1 treatment.

The CDR3 DNA is TGTGCCAGCAGGGGACAAGCAGGGGACGAGCAGTTCTTC. It encodes CASRGQAGDEQFF. The chain links TRBV6-6 to TRBJ2-1; maybe TRBD1 (6 bases). Germline CDR1 is MNHNY and CDR2 is SVGAGI (reference sequence). V was shortened by 6 bases and J by 10 bases, with 16 bases between the two germline ends. CDR3 length equals 13 residues.